The source of this T cell receptor (beta chain) is a study of blood T cell repertoires in COVID-19. Profiling relied on immunoSEQ multiplex PCR, and the TCRdb table lists in-frame clones only, not all of them. There are 150,000 to 200,000 clones in the sample; about 81% occur only once, and 12% lies in the top ten. V lost 2 bases to trimming and J lost 4 bases; unmatched junction nucleotides: 8. Germline CDR1 is MNHEY and CDR2 is SVGEGT. The CDR3 covers 16 residues. This clone has just a few counts. The chain couples TRBV6-2 or TRBV6-3 to TRBJ2-1, with 7 bases aligning to TRBD1. This sequence originates from a woman of 80 years or more with COVID-19, enrolled during active disease. The specimen sequenced was peripheral blood. CDR3 nucleotides: TGTGCCAGCAGTTACGCAACAGGGGCCATATACAATGAGCAGTTCTTC. Protein: CASSYATGAIYNEQFF.